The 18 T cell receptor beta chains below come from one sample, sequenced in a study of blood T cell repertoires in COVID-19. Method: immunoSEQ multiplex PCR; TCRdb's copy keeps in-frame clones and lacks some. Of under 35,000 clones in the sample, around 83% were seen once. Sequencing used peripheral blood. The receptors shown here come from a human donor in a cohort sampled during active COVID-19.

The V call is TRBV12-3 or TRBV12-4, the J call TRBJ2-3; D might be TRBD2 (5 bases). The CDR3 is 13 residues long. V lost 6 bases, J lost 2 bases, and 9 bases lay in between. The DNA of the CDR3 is TGTGCCAGCAGCGGGGAGAACACAGATACGCAGTATTTT. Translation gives CASSGENTDTQYF.

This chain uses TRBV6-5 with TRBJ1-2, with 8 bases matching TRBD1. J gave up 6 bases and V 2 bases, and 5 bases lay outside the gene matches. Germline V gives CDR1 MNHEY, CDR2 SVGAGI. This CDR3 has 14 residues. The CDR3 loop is CASSYQGARNGYTF. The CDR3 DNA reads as TGTGCCAGCAGTTACCAGGGGGCGCGGAATGGCTACACCTTC.

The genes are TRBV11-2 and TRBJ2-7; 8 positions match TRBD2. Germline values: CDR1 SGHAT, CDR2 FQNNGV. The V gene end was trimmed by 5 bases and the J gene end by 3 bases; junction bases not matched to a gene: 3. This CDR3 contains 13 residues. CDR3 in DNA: TGTGCCAGCAGCCTGACTAGCGACTACGAGCAGTACTTC. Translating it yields CASSLTSDYEQYF.

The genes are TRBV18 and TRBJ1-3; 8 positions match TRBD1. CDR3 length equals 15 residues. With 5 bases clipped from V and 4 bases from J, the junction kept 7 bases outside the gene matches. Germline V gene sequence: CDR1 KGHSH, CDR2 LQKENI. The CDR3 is CASSSYRGTGNTIYF. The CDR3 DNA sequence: TGTGCCAGCTCATCCTACAGGGGGACCGGAAACACCATATATTTT.

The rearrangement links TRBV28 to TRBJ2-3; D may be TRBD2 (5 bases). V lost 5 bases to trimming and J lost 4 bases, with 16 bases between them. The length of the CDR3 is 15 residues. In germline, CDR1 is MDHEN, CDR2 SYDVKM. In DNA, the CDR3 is TGTGCCAGCAGTATGCGAGGGTTGGGGTCAGATACGCAGTATTTT. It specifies CASSMRGLGSDTQYF.

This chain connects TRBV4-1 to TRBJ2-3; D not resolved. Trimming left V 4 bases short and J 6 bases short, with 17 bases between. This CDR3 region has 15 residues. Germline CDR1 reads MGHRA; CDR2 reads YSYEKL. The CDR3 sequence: CASSRLKKDGDTQYF. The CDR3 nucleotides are TGCGCCAGCAGCCGCCTTAAGAAAGACGGGGATACGCAGTATTTT.

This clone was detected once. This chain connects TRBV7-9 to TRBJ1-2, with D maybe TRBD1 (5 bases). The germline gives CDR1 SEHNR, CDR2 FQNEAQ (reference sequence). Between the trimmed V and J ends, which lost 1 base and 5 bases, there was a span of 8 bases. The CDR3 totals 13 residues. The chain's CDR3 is CASSLGQGYGYTF. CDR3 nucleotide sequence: TGTGCCAGCAGCTTAGGTCAGGGTTATGGCTACACCTTC. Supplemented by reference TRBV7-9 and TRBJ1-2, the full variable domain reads DTGVSQNPRHKITKRGQNVTFRCDPISEHNRLYWYRQTLGQGPEFLTYFQNEAQLEKSRLLSDRFSAERPKGSFSTLEIQRTEQGDSAMYLCASSLGQGYGYTFGSGTRLTVV.

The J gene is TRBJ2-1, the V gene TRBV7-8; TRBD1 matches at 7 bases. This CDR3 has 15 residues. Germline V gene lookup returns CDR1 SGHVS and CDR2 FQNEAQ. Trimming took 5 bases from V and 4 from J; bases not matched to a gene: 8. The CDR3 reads CASSPPGQVYNEQFF. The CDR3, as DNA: TGTGCCAGCAGCCCTCCAGGACAGGTGTACAATGAGCAGTTCTTC.

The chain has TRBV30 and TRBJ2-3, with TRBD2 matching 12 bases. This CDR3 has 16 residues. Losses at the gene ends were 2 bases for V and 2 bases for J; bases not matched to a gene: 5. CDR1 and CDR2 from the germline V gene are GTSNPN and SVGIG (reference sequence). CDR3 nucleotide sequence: TGTGCCTGGAGTCTCGGACTAGCGGGGATCACAGATACGCAGTATTTT. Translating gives CAWSLGLAGITDTQYF. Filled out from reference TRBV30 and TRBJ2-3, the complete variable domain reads SQTIHQWPATLVQPVGSPLSLECTVEGTSNPNLYWYRQAAGRGLQLLFYSVGIGQISSEVPQNLSASRPQDRQFILSSKKLLLSDSGFYLCAWSLGLAGITDTQYFGPGTRLTVL.

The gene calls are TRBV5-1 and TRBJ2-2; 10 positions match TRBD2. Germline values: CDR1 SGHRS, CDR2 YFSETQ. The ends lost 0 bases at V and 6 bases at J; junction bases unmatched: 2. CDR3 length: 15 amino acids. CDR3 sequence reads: CASSLDSGGPGELFF. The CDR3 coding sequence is TGCGCCAGCAGCTTGGATAGCGGGGGGCCCGGGGAGCTGTTTTTT.

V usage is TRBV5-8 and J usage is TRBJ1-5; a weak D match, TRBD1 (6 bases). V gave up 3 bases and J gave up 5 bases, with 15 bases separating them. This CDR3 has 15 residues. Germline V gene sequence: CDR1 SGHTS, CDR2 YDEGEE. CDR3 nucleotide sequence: TGTGCCAGCAGCTCCGAACTCAGGGGCTATCAGCCCCAGCATTTT. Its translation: CASSSELRGYQPQHF.

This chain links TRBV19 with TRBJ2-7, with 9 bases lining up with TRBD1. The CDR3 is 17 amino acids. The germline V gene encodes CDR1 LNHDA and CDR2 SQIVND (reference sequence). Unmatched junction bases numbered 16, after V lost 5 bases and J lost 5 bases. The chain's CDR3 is CASSSLSGTGSMHEQYF. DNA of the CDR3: TGTGCCAGTAGTTCCCTTTCCGGGACAGGGAGCATGCACGAGCAGTACTTC. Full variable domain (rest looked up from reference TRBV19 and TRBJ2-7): DGGITQSPKYLFRKEGQNVTLSCEQNLNHDAMYWYRQDPGQGLRLIYYSQIVNDFQKGDIAEGYSVSREKKESFPLTVTSAQKNPTAFYLCASSSLSGTGSMHEQYFGPGTRLTVT.

CDR3 sequence: CASSIRDRRDEQYF. For the CDR3, the DNA is TGTGCCAGTAGTATAAGGGACAGAAGGGACGAGCAGTACTTC. J is TRBJ2-7 and V is TRBV19; 7 nucleotides line up with TRBD1. The trim removed 2 bases at V and 5 bases at J, leaving 6 bases unmatched. The CDR3 has 14 residues. CDR1 and CDR2 from the germline V gene are LNHDA and SQIVND (reference sequence). The full variable domain, in which reference TRBV19 and TRBJ2-7 provide the parts outside the CDR3, is DGGITQSPKYLFRKEGQNVTLSCEQNLNHDAMYWYRQDPGQGLRLIYYSQIVNDFQKGDIAEGYSVSREKKESFPLTVTSAQKNPTAFYLCASSIRDRRDEQYFGPGTRLTVT.

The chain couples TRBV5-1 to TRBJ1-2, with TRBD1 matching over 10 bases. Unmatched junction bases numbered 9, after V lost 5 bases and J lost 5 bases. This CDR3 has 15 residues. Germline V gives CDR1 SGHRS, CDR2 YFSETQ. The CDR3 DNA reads TGCGCCAGCAGTCGAGGGACAGGGGTTAATTATGGCTACACCTTC. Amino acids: CASSRGTGVNYGYTF.

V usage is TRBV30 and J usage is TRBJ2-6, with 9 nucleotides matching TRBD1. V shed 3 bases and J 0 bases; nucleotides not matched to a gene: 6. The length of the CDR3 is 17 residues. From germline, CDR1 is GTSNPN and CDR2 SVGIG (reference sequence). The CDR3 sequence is CAWSGDREFSGANVLTF. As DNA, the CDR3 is TGTGCCTGGAGCGGGGACAGGGAGTTCTCTGGGGCCAACGTCCTGACTTTC. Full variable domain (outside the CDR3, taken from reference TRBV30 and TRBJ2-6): SQTIHQWPATLVQPVGSPLSLECTVEGTSNPNLYWYRQAAGRGLQLLFYSVGIGQISSEVPQNLSASRPQDRQFILSSKKLLLSDSGFYLCAWSGDREFSGANVLTFGAGSRLTVL.

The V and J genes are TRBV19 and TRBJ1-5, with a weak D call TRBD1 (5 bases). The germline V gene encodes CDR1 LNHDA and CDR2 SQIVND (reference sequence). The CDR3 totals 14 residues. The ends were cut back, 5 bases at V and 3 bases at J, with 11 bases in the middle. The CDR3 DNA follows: TGTGCCAGTAGTCCCCGACAGACCAATCAGCCCCAGCATTTT. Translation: CASSPRQTNQPQHF.

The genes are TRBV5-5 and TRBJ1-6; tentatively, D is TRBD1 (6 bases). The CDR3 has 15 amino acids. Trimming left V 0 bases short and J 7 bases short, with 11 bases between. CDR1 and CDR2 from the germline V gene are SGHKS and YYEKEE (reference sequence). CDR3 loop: CASSLGTGLNSPLHF. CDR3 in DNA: TGTGCCAGCAGCTTGGGCACAGGGTTGAATTCACCCCTCCACTTT.

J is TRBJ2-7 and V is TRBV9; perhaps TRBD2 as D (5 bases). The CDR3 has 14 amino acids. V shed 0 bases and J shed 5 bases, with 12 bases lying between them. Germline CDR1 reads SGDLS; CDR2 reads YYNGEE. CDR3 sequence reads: CASSVGGIPDEQYF. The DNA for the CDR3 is TGTGCCAGCAGCGTAGGAGGGATTCCCGACGAGCAGTACTTC.